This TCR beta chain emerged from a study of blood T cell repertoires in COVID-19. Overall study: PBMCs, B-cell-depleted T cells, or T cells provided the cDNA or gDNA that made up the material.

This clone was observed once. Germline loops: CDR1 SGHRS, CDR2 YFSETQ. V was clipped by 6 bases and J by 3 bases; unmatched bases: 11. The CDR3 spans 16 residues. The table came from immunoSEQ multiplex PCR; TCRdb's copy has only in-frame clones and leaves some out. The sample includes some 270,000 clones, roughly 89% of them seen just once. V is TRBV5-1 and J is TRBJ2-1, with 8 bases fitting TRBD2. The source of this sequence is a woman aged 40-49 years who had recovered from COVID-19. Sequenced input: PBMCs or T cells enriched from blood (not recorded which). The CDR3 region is CASTPLDSGNYNEQFF. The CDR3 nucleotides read TGCGCCAGCACCCCCCTAGATAGCGGGAACTACAATGAGCAGTTCTTC.